The 22 T cell receptor beta chains listed next were all sequenced from one sample in a study of T-cell reconstitution after alpha-beta-depleted transplantation in children. A library of TCRbeta sequences, prepared with unique molecular identifiers, was generated. TCRdb redid the calling of the PCR reads with MiXCR, one entry per CDR3 protein. In the table there are fewer than 150,000 distinct CDR3 sequences, about 9.6% of which are singletons. The sequenced sample was PBMCs, mostly from graft donor cells, obtained 180 days after TCRalphabeta/CD19-depleted stem cell transplant. Source of these receptors: a girl under three years old who had a stem cell transplant for combined immunodeficiency, so the T cells may come from the graft donor.

This clonotype was seen at least ten times. This rearrangement joins TRBV6-5 to TRBJ2-3; tentative D call: TRBD2 (6 bases). The CDR3 is 15 amino acids. V dropped 4 bases and J dropped 0 bases, with 11 bases sitting between them. Germline V CDR1 and CDR2: MNHEY, SVGAGI. This CDR3 reads CASSSLALSTDTQYF. The CDR3 coding sequence is TGTGCCAGCAGTTCACTAGCCCTCAGCACAGATACGCAGTATTTT.

This clonotype was recorded at least ten times. The chain combines TRBV5-1 with TRBJ2-1; 9 bases fit TRBD2. The CDR3 is 15 residues long. Unmatched junction bases numbered 6, after V lost 1 base and J lost 7 bases. Germline CDR1 is SGHRS and CDR2 is YFSETQ. DNA for the CDR3: TGCGCCAGCAGCTTGTTGCGGGAGGGCGGTAATGAGCAGTTCTTC. Residues: CASSLLREGGNEQFF.

This clonotype has a handful of counts. V usage is TRBV10-3 and J usage is TRBJ2-1, with TRBD2 matching 13 bases. The trim removed 4 bases at V and 9 bases at J, leaving 12 bases unmatched. Germline lookup yields CDR1 ENHRY and CDR2 SYGVKD. The CDR3 consists of 17 residues. DNA of the CDR3: TGTGCCATCAGTGTAACTAGCGGGAGGGTTGCCGCAAGTGAGCAGTTCTTC. It encodes CAISVTSGRVAASEQFF.

The table lists this clonotype with a few counts. The rearrangement joins TRBV20-1 to TRBJ1-1, with TRBD1 identical over 11 bases. Trimming removed 0 bases from V and 5 bases from J; junction bases left unmatched: 8. CDR1 and CDR2 (germline): DFQATT, SNEGSKA (reference sequence). This CDR3 comprises 16 residues. This CDR3 is CSARDRTGGGMTEAFF. In DNA, the CDR3 is TGCAGTGCTAGAGATCGGACAGGGGGCGGGATGACTGAAGCTTTCTTT.

This clonotype occurred a few times. The CDR3 bases are TGTGCCAGCAGTTTGACTCTTAGCACAGATACGCAGTATTTT. It yields the protein CASSLTLSTDTQYF. The J gene is TRBJ2-3, the V gene TRBV12-3 or TRBV12-4; the D is unclear. This CDR3 spans 14 amino acids. The germline V and J ends were trimmed by 3 bases and 0 bases, with 7 bases remaining between them.

This chain connects TRBV11-3 to TRBJ2-1, with D possibly TRBD2 on 6 matching bases. The CDR3 is 18 amino acids. Trimming took off 1 base at V and 4 bases at J, with 20 bases between the two ends. Germline CDR1 reads SGHNT; CDR2 reads YENEEA. CDR3 nucleotide sequence: TGTGCCAGCAGCTTAGTAGTCCGGGACTCCAGCCAATACAATGAGCAGTTCTTC. It specifies CASSLVVRDSSQYNEQFF.

The chain couples TRBV21-1 to TRBJ2-7; the table's TRBD1 call for D was not verified on the DNA. TRBV21-1 is recorded as a pseudogene. The CDR3 contains 16 residues. The CDR3 DNA reads TGTGCCAGCAGCAAAGTTGAAGGGGGTCTCTCCTACGAGCAGTACTTC. Residues: CASSKVEGGLSYEQYF.

The chain joins TRBV7-8 to TRBJ2-3, with 12 bases matching TRBD2. Germline CDR1 reads SGHVS; CDR2 reads FQNEAQ. J lost 9 bases, V lost 4 bases, and 11 bases had no gene match. CDR3 length: 16 amino acids. The CDR3 protein is CASSSPLAGGLGTQYF. The DNA of the CDR3 is TGTGCCAGCAGCTCCCCCCTAGCGGGGGGGTTAGGGACGCAGTATTTT. The entire variable domain, with the rest obtained from reference TRBV7-8 and TRBJ2-3, is as follows: GAGVSQSPRYKVAKRGQDVALRCDPISGHVSLFWYQQALGQGPEFLTYFQNEAQLDKSGLPSDRFFAERPEGSVSTLKIQRTQQEDSAVYLCASSSPLAGGLGTQYFGPGTRLTVL.

Ten or more counts support this clonotype. The rearrangement uses TRBV29-1 and TRBJ1-3; no definite D call. This CDR3 region has 13 residues. The V end lost 1 base, the J end lost 4 bases, and 8 bases lay between the germline ends. In germline, CDR1 is SQVTM, CDR2 ANQGSEA. The CDR3 nucleotides read TGCAGCGTTGAAGCGGGTGTCGGAAACACCATATATTTT. Protein product: CSVEAGVGNTIYF.

The chain is built from TRBV7-3 and TRBJ2-5; 8 bases fit TRBD2. CDR1 is SGHTA, CDR2 FQGTGA, per germline. The V gene end was trimmed by 4 bases and the J gene end by 4 bases; junction bases not matched to a gene: 8. This CDR3 comprises 15 residues. The CDR3 loop is CASSSPGLGAETQYF. CDR3 nucleotide sequence: TGTGCCAGCAGCTCCCCGGGACTAGGGGCAGAGACCCAGTACTTC. The variable domain in full, completed from reference TRBV7-3 and TRBJ2-5, reads GAGVSQTPSNKVTEKGKYVELRCDPISGHTALYWYRQSLGQGPEFLIYFQGTGAADDSGLPNDRFFAVRPEGSVSTLKIQRTERGDSAVYLCASSSPGLGAETQYFGPGTRLLVL.

The V gene is TRBV18, the J gene TRBJ1-5, with a possible D match to TRBD1 (6 bases). Trimming pared 1 base from V and 5 bases from J, leaving 6 bases between. Germline V gene sequence: CDR1 KGHSH, CDR2 LQKENI. This CDR3 has 13 amino acids. Here the CDR3 DNA reads TGTGCCAGCTCACCACAGGGGGATCAGCCCCAGCATTTT. This encodes CASSPQGDQPQHF. The full variable domain, rest sourced from reference TRBV18 and TRBJ1-5, is NAGVMQNPRHLVRRRGQEARLRCSPMKGHSHVYWYRQLPEEGLKFMVYLQKENIIDESGMPKERFSAEFPKEGPSILRIQQVVRGDSAAYFCASSPQGDQPQHFGDGTRLSIL.

The table lists this clonotype with a few counts. The rearrangement uses TRBV25-1 and TRBJ2-5; TRBD1 or TRBD2 may be the D gene (5 bases each). Trimming left V 3 bases short and J 1 base short, with 18 bases between. This CDR3 spans 17 amino acids. The germline gives CDR1 MGHDK, CDR2 SYGVNS. CDR3 loop: CASSDIPLTGTQETQYF. In DNA, the CDR3 is TGTGCCAGCAGTGATATCCCCTTGACGGGGACCCAAGAGACCCAGTACTTC.

This clonotype was counted at least ten times. The chain has TRBV20-1 and TRBJ2-7, with D unclear. Germline V gene data show CDR1 as DFQATT and CDR2 as SNEGSKA (reference sequence). V lost 3 bases, J lost 6 bases, and 9 bases lay in between. There are 11 residues in the CDR3. The CDR3 loop reads CSASKELEQYF. Here the CDR3 DNA reads TGCAGTGCTAGCAAGGAGCTCGAGCAGTACTTC.

The chain has TRBV10-3 and TRBJ2-7, with D perhaps assigned TRBD1 or TRBD2 (6 bases each). V lost 7 bases and J 1 base, leaving 11 bases between the germline ends. The CDR3 has 13 residues. Germline CDR1 ENHRY, CDR2 SYGVKD. The CDR3 DNA sequence: TGTGCCATCAATCAGGGGACTTCCTACGAGCAGTACTTC. The encoded protein is CAINQGTSYEQYF.

The chain is built from TRBV29-1 and TRBJ2-3, with a tentative D call TRBD1 (5 bases). Between the trimmed V and J ends, which lost 5 bases and 6 bases, there was a span of 9 bases. The germline CDR1 and CDR2 sequences are SQVTM and ANQGSEA. This CDR3 spans 11 amino acids. CDR3 loop: CSVRSGDTQYF. The CDR3 nucleotides are TGCAGCGTTCGGTCAGGGGATACGCAGTATTTT.

In its sample, this clonotype was seen a few times. V and J are TRBV12-3 or TRBV12-4 and TRBJ1-2, with 7 bases that match TRBD1. V shed 6 bases and J 4 bases; nucleotides not matched to a gene: 2. There are 12 residues in the CDR3. CDR3 sequence reads: CASRRTGYGYTF. The CDR3 region has the DNA TGTGCCAGCAGAAGGACAGGCTATGGCTACACCTTC.

This clonotype appeared a few times. The genes are TRBV20-1 and TRBJ2-3; TRBD2 matches at 8 bases. The CDR3 runs to 15 residues. V was pared by 6 bases and J by 6 bases, with 14 bases of the junction left unmatched. The germline V gene encodes CDR1 DFQATT and CDR2 SNEGSKA (reference sequence). CDR3 in DNA: TGCAGTGCAAGACCGGGACTAGGGGGGATCGATACGCAGTATTTT. This sequence encodes CSARPGLGGIDTQYF.

This clonotype was observed many times. V gene TRBV19 combines with J gene TRBJ2-1; TRBD2 matches 10 bases. The CDR3 contains 15 residues. Losses at the gene ends were 3 bases for V and 3 bases for J; bases not matched to a gene: 2. Germline V gene lookup returns CDR1 LNHDA and CDR2 SQIVND (reference sequence). The CDR3 DNA is TGTGCCAGTAGTATGGTAGCGGGAGGCTACAATGAGCAGTTCTTC. Translation gives CASSMVAGGYNEQFF.

This clonotype was picked up a small number of times. The rearrangement joins TRBV5-1 to TRBJ2-5, with 9 bases fitting TRBD1. Germline trimming cut 2 bases from V and 2 bases from J; bases unmatched to any gene: 13. The V gene's germline CDR1 is SGHRS and CDR2 YFSETQ. The CDR3 is made up of 18 amino acids. The CDR3 coding sequence is TGCGCCAGCAGCTTTGGATCACAGGGGGCTCGGGGTCAAGAGACCCAGTACTTC. Translated: CASSFGSQGARGQETQYF. Full variable domain (missing parts from reference TRBV5-1 and TRBJ2-5): KAGVTQTPRYLIKTRGQQVTLSCSPISGHRSVSWYQQTPGQGLQFLFEYFSETQRNKGNFPGRFSGRQFSNSRSEMNVSTLELGDSALYLCASSFGSQGARGQETQYFGPGTRLLVL.

The chain joins TRBV27 to TRBJ2-1; TRBD2 agrees at 7 bases. J was trimmed by 2 bases and V by 7 bases; bases with no gene match: 8. The germline gives CDR1 MNHEY, CDR2 SMNVEV (reference sequence). The CDR3 contains 15 residues. The CDR3 nucleotides read TGTGCCAGCACTCGATGGGGGGGGGCCTACAATGAGCAGTTCTTC. Encoded protein: CASTRWGGAYNEQFF.

This clonotype was picked up a small number of times. The chain employs TRBV7-9 and TRBJ1-1, with a tentative D call TRBD1 (5 bases). This CDR3 has 14 amino acids. Trimming cost V 0 bases and J 1 base, with 6 bases left between them. CDR1 and CDR2 from the germline V gene are SEHNR and FQNEAQ (reference sequence). The CDR3 nucleotides are TGTGCCAGCAGCTTAGCTCAGGGGAACACTGAAGCTTTCTTT. Translation gives CASSLAQGNTEAFF.

A few counts support this clonotype. The chain is built from TRBV20-1 and TRBJ2-3; the D gene is possibly TRBD2 (5 bases). The CDR3 has 11 residues. From germline, CDR1 is DFQATT and CDR2 SNEGSKA (reference sequence). Trimming took off 6 bases at V and 6 bases at J, with 10 bases between the two ends. In DNA, the CDR3 is TGCAGTGCCACTAGGCAGGATACGCAGTATTTT. As protein: CSATRQDTQYF.